The clone carrying this TCR beta chain was observed a handful of times. The target antigen is unknown. The CDR3 is 15 residues long. V trimming: 8 bases; J trimming: 0 bases; junction bases outside the gene matches: 8. The germline V gene encodes CDR1 SGHRS and CDR2 YFSETQ. This record comes from a study of identical twins. Study results and caveats: Out-of-frame TCR alpha sharing observed in monozygotic twins exceeded model estimates. Fewer insertions marked abundant cord blood beta clonotypes; young adult naive trended weakly, memory not at all.

TCRdb redid the calling of the 5' RACE reads with MiXCR, one entry per CDR3 protein. Of some 570,000 distinct CDR3 sequences listed, approximately 20% were seen once; the top ten hold approximately 0.5%. A further study also used this sample, focusing on yellow fever vaccine responses in identical twins.

The chain combines TRBV5-1 with TRBJ2-1; TRBD1 agrees at 7 bases. The receptor was derived from a woman under 30 in good health. What was sequenced was CD4+ T cells sorted from blood. The DNA for the CDR3 is TGCGCCAGAAGCACAGGGGCTATCTCCTACAATGAGCAGTTCTTC. This gives the protein CARSTGAISYNEQFF.